The T cell receptor (beta chain) under discussion was sequenced for a study of OX40 agonist ivuxolimab in advanced cancers. For the study at large: Three patients got partial responses; one had hepatocellular carcinoma and two had cutaneous melanoma.

Method: immunoSEQ multiplex PCR; TCRdb's copy keeps in-frame clones and lacks some. The sample lists fewer than 85,000 clones, 92% occurring once. Specimen: CD4+ or CD8+ T cells sorted from blood, collected in a trial of the OX40 agonist ivuxolimab. The receptor was isolated from an adult with an advanced solid tumor such as melanoma, head and neck, liver or kidney cancer.

The CDR3 loop is CASSQQRNTGELFF. Written as DNA, the CDR3 is TGTGCCAGCAGCCAGCAACGGAACACCGGGGAGCTGTTTTTT. The chain recombines TRBV5-8 with TRBJ2-2; D call uncertain. Trimming stripped 4 bases from V and 1 base from J, with 8 bases between. Germline V gives CDR1 SGHTS, CDR2 YDEGEE. The CDR3 is made up of 14 amino acids.